This section outlines one T cell receptor (beta chain) sequence together with its context. Profiling relied on immunoSEQ multiplex PCR, and the TCRdb table lists in-frame clones only, not all of them. The repertoire holds some 80,000 clones, about 94% seen once, with 0.38% in the top ten. The length of the CDR3 is 15 residues. Germline CDR1 reads WSHSY; CDR2 reads SAAADI. Unmatched junction bases numbered 11, after V lost 4 bases and J lost 7 bases. The sample comes from a study of technical replicates of blood from a handful of donors. V and J are TRBV10-2 and TRBJ1-1; 8 positions match TRBD1. This clonotype originated in a human donor in good health. Sequencing input: T cells isolated from PBMCs. The chain's CDR3 is CASSADRVQGNEAFF. The CDR3 DNA sequence: TGCGCCAGCAGTGCGGACAGGGTACAAGGGAATGAAGCTTTCTTT.